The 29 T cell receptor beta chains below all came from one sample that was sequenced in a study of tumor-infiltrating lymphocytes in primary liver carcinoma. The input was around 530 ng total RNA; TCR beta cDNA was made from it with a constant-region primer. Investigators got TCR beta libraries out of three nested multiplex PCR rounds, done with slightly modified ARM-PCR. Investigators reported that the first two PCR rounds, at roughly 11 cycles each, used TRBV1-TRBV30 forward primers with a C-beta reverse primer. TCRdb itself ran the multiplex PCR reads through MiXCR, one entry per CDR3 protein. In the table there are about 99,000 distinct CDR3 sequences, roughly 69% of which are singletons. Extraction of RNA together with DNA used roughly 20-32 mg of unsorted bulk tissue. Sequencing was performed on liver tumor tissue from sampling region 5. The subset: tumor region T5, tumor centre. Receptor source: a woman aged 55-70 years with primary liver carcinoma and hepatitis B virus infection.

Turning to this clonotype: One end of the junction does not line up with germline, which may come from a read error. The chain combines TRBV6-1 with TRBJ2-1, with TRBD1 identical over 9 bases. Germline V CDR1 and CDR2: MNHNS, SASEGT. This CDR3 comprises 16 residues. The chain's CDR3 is CASRGQGRDSYDEQFF. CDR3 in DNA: TGTGCCAGCAGGGGACAGGGACGCGACTCCTACGATGAGCAGTTCTTC.

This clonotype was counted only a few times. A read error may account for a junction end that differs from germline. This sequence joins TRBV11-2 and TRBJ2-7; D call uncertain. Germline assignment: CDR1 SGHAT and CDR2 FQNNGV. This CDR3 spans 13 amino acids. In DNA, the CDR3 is TGTGCCAGCAGCTTAGAGCGTCGGAACGAGCAATACTTC. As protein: CASSLERRNEQYF.

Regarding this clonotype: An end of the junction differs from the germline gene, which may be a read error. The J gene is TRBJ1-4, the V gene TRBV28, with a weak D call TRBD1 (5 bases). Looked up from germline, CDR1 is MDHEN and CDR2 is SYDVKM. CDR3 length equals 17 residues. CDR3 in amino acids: CVSSLLPSPVIGEKLFF. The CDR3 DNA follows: TGTGTCAGCAGTTTACTCCCTTCACCGGTAATAGGGGAAAAACTTTTTTTT.

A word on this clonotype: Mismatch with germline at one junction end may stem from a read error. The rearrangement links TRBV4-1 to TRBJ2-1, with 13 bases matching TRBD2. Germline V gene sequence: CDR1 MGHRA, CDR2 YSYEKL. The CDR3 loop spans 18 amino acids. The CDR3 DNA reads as TGCGCCCGCAGCCAAGGACTAGCGGGAGTAAACTCCTACAATGAGCAGTTCTTC. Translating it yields CARSQGLAGVNSYNEQFF.

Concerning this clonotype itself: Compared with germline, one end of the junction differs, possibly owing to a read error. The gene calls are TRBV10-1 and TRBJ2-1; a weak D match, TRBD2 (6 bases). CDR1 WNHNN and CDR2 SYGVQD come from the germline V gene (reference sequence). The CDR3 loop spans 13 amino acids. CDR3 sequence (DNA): TGCGCCAGCGGTGAGCGGGCCGAGAATGAGCAGTTCTTC. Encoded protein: CASGERAENEQFF.

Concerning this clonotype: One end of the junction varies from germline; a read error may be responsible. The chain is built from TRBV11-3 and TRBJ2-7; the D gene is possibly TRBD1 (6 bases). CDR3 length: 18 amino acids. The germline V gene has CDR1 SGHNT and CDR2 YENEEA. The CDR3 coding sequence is TGTACCAGCAGCTTAGATCGGTTAGGGACACTGGGGACCTACGAGCAGTACTTC. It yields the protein CTSSLDRLGTLGTYEQYF.

The CDR3 protein is CASSEPRAHYNEQFF. The CDR3 DNA is TGTGCCAGCAGTGAACCCCGCGCTCACTACAATGAGCAGTTCTTC. The chain has TRBV25-1 and TRBJ2-1, with D unclear. This CDR3 is 15 amino acids long. Deletions cut 2 bases from V and 3 bases from J, with 11 bases between. CDR1 MGHDK and CDR2 SYGVNS come from the germline V gene.

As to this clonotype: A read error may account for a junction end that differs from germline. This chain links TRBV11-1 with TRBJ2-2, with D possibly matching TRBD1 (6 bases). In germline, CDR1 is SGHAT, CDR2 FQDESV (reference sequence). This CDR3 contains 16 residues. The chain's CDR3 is CASSPTGILLTGELFF. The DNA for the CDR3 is TGTGCCAGCAGCCCAACAGGGATCTTACTCACCGGGGAACTGTTTTTT.

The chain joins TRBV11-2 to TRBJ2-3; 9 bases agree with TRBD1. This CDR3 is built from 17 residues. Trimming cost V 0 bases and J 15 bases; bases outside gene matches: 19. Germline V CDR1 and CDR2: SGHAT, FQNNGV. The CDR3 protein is CASSLEERTGVTDMQYF. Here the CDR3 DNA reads TGTGCCAGCAGCTTAGAGGAACGGACAGGGGTCACAGATATGCAATATTTT.

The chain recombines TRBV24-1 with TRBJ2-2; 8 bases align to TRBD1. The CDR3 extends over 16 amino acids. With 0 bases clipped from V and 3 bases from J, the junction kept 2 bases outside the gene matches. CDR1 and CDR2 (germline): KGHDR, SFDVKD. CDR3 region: CATSDLDRGDTGELFF. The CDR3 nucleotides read TGTGCCACCAGTGATTTGGACAGGGGCGACACCGGGGAGCTGTTTTTT.

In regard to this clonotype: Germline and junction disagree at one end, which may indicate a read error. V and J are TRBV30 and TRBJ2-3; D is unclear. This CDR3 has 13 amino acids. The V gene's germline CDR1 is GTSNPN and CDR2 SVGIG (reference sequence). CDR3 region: CARSGILKDTQYF. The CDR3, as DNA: TGTGCCCGGAGTGGAATTTTGAAAGATACCCAGTATTTT.

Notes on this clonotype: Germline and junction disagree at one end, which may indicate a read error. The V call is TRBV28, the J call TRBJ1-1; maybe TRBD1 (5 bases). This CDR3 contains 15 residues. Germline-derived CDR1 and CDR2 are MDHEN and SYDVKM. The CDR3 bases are TGTGCCAGCAGTTTGAGAGGACGACAGAACACTAAAGCTTTCTTT. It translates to CASSLRGRQNTKAFF.

The CDR3 loop is CASRVGSAKNIQYF. The CDR3 nucleotides read TGTGCCAGCCGAGTCGGGAGCGCCAAAAACATTCAGTACTTC. The V gene is TRBV6-5, the J gene TRBJ2-4, with D possibly TRBD2 on 6 matching bases. CDR3 length: 14 amino acids. Trimming cost V 8 bases and J 1 base, with 12 bases left between them. The germline V gene encodes CDR1 MNHEY and CDR2 SVGAGI.

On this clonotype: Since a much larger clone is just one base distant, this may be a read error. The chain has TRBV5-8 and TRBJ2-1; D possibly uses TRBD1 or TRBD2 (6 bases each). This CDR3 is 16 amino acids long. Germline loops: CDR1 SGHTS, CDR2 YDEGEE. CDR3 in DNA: TGTACCAGCAGCTTGGAGGGGGACACCTACTACAATGAGCAGTTCTTC. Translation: CTSSLEGDTYYNEQFF.

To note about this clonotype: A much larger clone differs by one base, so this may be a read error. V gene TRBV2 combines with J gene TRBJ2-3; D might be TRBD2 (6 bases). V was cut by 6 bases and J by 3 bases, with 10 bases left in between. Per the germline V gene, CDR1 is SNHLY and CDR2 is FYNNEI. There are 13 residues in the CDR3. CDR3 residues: CASSRGKTDTQYF. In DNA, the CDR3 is TGTGCCAGCAGCCGGGGGAAGACAGATACGCAGTATTTT.

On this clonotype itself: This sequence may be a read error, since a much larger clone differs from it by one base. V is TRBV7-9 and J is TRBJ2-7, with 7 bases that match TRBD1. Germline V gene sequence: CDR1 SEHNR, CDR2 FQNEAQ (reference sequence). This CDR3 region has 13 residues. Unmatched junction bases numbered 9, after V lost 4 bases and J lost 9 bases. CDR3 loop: CASSYQDRIMQYF. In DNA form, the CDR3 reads TGTGCCAGCAGCTACCAGGACAGGATCATGCAGTACTTC.

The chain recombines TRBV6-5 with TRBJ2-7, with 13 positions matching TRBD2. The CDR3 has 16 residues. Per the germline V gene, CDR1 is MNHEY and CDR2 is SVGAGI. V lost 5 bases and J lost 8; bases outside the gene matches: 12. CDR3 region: CASSDPGLAGPDKQYF. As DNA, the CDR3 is TGTGCCAGCAGTGACCCGGGACTAGCGGGACCTGACAAGCAGTACTTC.

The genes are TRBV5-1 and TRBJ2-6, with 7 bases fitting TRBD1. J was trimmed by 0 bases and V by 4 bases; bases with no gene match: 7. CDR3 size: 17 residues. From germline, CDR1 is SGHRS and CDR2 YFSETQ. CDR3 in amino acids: CASSLGQVISGANVLTF. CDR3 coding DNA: TGCGCCAGCAGCCTCGGACAGGTCATCTCTGGGGCCAACGTCCTGACTTTC.

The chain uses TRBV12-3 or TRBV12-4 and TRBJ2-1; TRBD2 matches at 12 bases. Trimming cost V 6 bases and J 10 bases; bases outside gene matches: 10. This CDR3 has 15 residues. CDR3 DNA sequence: TGTGCCAGCAGGTATGGACTAGCGGGAAACGACGAGCAGTTCTTC. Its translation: CASRYGLAGNDEQFF.

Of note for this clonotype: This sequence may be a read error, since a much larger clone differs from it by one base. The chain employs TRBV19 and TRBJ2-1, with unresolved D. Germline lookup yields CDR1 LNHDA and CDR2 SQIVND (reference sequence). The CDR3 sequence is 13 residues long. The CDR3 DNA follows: TGTGCCAGTAGTATAGTCTCCCTCAATGGGCAGTTCTTC. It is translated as CASSIVSLNGQFF. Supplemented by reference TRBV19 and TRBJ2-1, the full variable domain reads DGGITQSPKYLFRKEGQNVTLSCEQNLNHDAMYWYRQDPGQGLRLIYYSQIVNDFQKGDIAEGYSVSREKKESFPLTVTSAQKNPTAFYLCASSIVSLNGQFFGPGTRLTVL.

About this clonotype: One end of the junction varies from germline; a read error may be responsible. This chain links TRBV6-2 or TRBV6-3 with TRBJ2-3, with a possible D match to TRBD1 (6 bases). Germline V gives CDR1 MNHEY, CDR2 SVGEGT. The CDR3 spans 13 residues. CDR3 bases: TGTGCCAGTAGCTGGACAGCCACAAATACGCAGTATTTT. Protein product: CASSWTATNTQYF.

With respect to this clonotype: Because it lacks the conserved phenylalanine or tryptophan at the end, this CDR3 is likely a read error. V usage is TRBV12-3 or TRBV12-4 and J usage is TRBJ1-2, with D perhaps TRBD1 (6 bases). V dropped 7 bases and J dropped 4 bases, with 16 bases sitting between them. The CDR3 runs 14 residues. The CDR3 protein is CASTPSGVSYGYTI. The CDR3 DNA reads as TGTGCCAGCACCCCCTCAGGGGTCAGCTATGGCTACACCATC.

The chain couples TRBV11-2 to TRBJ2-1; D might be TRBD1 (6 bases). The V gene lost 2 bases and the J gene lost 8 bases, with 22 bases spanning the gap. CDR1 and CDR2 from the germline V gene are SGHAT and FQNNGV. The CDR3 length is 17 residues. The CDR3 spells CASSLTHGQRYRDEQFF. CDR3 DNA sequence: TGTGCCAGCAGCTTAACACACGGACAGAGGTACAGGGATGAGCAGTTCTTC.

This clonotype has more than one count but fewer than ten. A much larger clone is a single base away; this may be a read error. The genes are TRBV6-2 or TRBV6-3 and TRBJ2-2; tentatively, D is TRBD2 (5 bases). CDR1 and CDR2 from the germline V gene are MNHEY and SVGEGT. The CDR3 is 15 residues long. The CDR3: CASSYSLTGVGELLF. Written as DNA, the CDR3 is TGTGCCAGCAGTTACTCCCTGACTGGAGTTGGGGAGCTGTTGTTT.

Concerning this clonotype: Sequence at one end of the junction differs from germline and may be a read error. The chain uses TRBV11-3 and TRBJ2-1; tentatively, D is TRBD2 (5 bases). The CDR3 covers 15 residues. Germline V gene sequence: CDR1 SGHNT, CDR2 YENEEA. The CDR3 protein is CVSSLGTSGKLEHFF. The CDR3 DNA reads TGTGTCAGCAGCTTAGGAACTAGTGGGAAGCTTGAGCACTTCTTC. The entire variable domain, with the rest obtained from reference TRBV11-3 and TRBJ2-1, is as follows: EAGVVQSPRYKIIEKKQPVAFWCNPISGHNTLYWYLQNLGQGPELLIRYENEEAVDDSQLPKDRFSAERLKGVDSTLKIQPAELGDSAVYLCVSSLGTSGKLEHFFGPGTRLTVL.

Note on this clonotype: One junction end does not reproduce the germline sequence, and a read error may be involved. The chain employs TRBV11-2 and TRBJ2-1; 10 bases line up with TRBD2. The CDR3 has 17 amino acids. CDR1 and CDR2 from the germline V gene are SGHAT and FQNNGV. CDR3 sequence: CANSRRPAGGSGDEQFF. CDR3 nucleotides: TGTGCCAACAGCAGGAGACCAGCGGGAGGGTCGGGGGATGAGCAGTTCTTC. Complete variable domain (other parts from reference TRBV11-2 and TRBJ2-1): EAGVAQSPRYKIIEKRQSVAFWCNPISGHATLYWYQQILGQGPKLLIQFQNNGVVDDSQLPKDRFSAERLKGVDSTLKIQPAKLEDSAVYLCANSRRPAGGSGDEQFFGPGTRLTVL.

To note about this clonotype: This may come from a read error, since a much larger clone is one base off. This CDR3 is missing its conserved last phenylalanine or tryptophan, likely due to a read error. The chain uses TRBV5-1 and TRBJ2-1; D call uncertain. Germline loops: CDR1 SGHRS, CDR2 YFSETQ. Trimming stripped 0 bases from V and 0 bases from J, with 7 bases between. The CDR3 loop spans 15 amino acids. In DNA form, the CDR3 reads TGCGCCAGCAGCTTGGAGCTCCCCTCCTACAATGAGCAGTTCTCC. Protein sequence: CASSLELPSYNEQFS.

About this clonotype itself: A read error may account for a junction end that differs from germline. The CDR3, as DNA: TGTGCAAGCAGCCGAGAGGGGGGGGGCTCCTACGAGCAGTACTTC. Protein: CASSREGGGSYEQYF. The chain combines TRBV11-2 with TRBJ2-7, with TRBD2 as a possible D gene (7 bases). The CDR3 totals 15 residues. The V gene's germline CDR1 is SGHAT and CDR2 FQNNGV.

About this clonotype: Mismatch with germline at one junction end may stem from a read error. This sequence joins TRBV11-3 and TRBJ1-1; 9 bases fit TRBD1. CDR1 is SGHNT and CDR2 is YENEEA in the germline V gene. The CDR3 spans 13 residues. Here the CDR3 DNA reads TGTGGCAGCAACCGATTGGACAGGGGATTGGCTTTCTTT. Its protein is CGSNRLDRGLAFF.